These 28 T cell receptor beta chains share one sample of origin, sequenced in a study of CD8+ T cells in alopecia areata. cDNA prepared by RNA extraction and subsequent reverse transcription served as the template for sequencing. TCRdb keeps only in-frame clones here, not all; method: immunoSEQ multiplex PCR. The sample lists fewer than 250,000 clones, over 40% occurring once. As for treatment: oral pan-JAK inhibitor, 5-10 mg twice daily. Specimen: CD4+ T cells sorted from blood, collected at approximately week 37, from a patient treated with tofacitinib. The receptors here all came from a human donor with alopecia areata.

This chain connects TRBV5-6 to TRBJ2-1; a possible D gene is TRBD1 (5 bases). The V end lost 1 base, the J end lost 0 bases, and 17 bases lay between the germline ends. There are 18 residues in the CDR3. The V gene's germline CDR1 is SGHDT and CDR2 YYEEEE. CDR3 protein: CASSLPAGFASSYNEQFF. CDR3 nucleotides: TGTGCCAGCAGCTTGCCCGCAGGGTTTGCAAGCTCCTACAATGAGCAGTTCTTC.

The chain links TRBV7-2 to TRBJ2-7; D is unclear. CDR1 SGHTA and CDR2 FQGNSA come from the germline V gene. The CDR3 runs to 16 residues. The germline V and J ends were trimmed by 5 bases and 2 bases, with 19 bases remaining between them. The CDR3 loop reads CASSVTGITVTYEQYF. The CDR3, as DNA: TGTGCCAGCAGCGTCACCGGAATAACGGTAACCTACGAGCAGTACTTC.

This clone has only a few counts. This chain links TRBV7-8 with TRBJ2-7, with D perhaps matching TRBD1 or TRBD2 (5 bases each). CDR3 length: 14 residues. V lost 5 bases and J lost 6, with 17 bases in between. Germline V gene sequence: CDR1 SGHVS, CDR2 FQNEAQ. The CDR3 here is CASSARGTGSEQYF. In nucleotides, the CDR3 is TGTGCCAGCAGCGCACGGGGCACCGGCTCCGAGCAGTACTTC.

The chain combines TRBV7-2 with TRBJ1-2, with 7 bases aligning to TRBD1. CDR3 length: 14 residues. Germline assignment: CDR1 SGHTA and CDR2 FQGNSA. J gave up 1 base and V 4 bases, and 3 bases lay outside the gene matches. This chain's CDR3 is CASSSTGLNYGYTF. In DNA, the CDR3 is TGTGCCAGCAGCTCGACAGGGCTTAACTATGGCTACACCTTC. The full variable domain, in which reference TRBV7-2 and TRBJ1-2 provide the parts outside the CDR3, is GAGVSQSPSNKVTEKGKDVELRCDPISGHTALYWYRQSLGQGLEFLIYFQGNSAPDKSGLPSDRFSAERTGGSVSTLTIQRTQQEDSAVYLCASSSTGLNYGYTFGSGTRLTVV.

Notes on this clone: The same CDR3 is also encoded by other DNA sequences in this sample. The chain uses TRBV30 and TRBJ2-3; possibly TRBD2 for D (5 bases). Looked up from germline, CDR1 is GTSNPN and CDR2 is SVGIG (reference sequence). The CDR3 has 12 residues. With 3 bases removed from V and 5 bases from J, the gap between germline ends came to 9 bases. This CDR3 reads CAWSPGIDTQYF. In DNA form, the CDR3 reads TGTGCCTGGAGCCCCGGGATAGATACGCAGTATTTT.

The chain combines TRBV29-1 with TRBJ2-2, with D maybe TRBD2 (5 bases). The ends were cut back, 4 bases at V and 7 bases at J, with 10 bases in the middle. The CDR3 consists of 12 residues. The germline V gene encodes CDR1 SQVTM and CDR2 ANQGSEA. The CDR3 here is CSVARGIGELFF. In DNA, the CDR3 is TGCAGCGTTGCCCGGGGAATCGGGGAGCTGTTTTTT.

The sample holds a few counts of this clone. The rearrangement uses TRBV29-1 and TRBJ1-1; 8 bases line up with TRBD1. In germline, CDR1 is SQVTM, CDR2 ANQGSEA. J gave up 1 base and V 7 bases, and 8 bases lay outside the gene matches. The CDR3 covers 14 residues. CDR3 residues: CSASRTGSNTEAFF. The CDR3 coding sequence is TGCAGCGCCTCCCGGACAGGGTCGAACACTGAAGCTTTCTTT.

The chain carries TRBV29-1 and TRBJ2-3, with TRBD1 identical over 7 bases. CDR1 is SQVTM and CDR2 is ANQGSEA in the germline V gene. The ends lost 8 bases at V and 4 bases at J; junction bases unmatched: 6. CDR3 length: 12 residues. The CDR3 DNA reads as TGCAGCACCCGGACAGGTTCAGATACGCAGTATTTT. Protein product: CSTRTGSDTQYF.

This clone was seen a handful of times. The J gene is TRBJ2-6, the V gene TRBV30; 10 nucleotides line up with TRBD2. The junction had 13 bases not matched to a gene; V was cut back by 2 bases and J by 0 bases. In germline, CDR1 is GTSNPN, CDR2 SVGIG (reference sequence). This CDR3 comprises 20 residues. CDR3 residues: CAWSLLLGTSVLSGANVLTF. DNA for the CDR3: TGTGCCTGGAGTCTTCTTCTTGGGACTAGCGTTCTCTCTGGGGCCAACGTCCTGACTTTC.

The chain combines TRBV6-6 with TRBJ2-7, with 11 nucleotides matching TRBD2. Germline CDR1 is MNHNY and CDR2 is SVGAGI (reference sequence). Unmatched junction bases numbered 9, after V lost 5 bases and J lost 3 bases. The CDR3 consists of 16 residues. For the CDR3, the DNA is TGTGCCAGCAGTGGTGTGGGGACTAGCGGCAACTACGAGCAGTACTTC. This codes for CASSGVGTSGNYEQYF.

This clone occurred a few times. The chain is built from TRBV4-2 and TRBJ2-1; perhaps TRBD2 as D (6 bases). This CDR3 region has 16 residues. Between the trimmed V and J ends, which lost 4 bases and 0 bases, there was a span of 13 bases. CDR1 is LGHNA and CDR2 is YNFKEQ in the germline V gene. The CDR3 nucleotides are TGTGCCAGCAGCCCCCATAGCGGAAGCTCCTACAATGAGCAGTTCTTC. The encoded protein is CASSPHSGSSYNEQFF.

The genes are TRBV27 and TRBJ2-7; TRBD1 matches at 10 bases. J was trimmed by 5 bases and V by 6 bases; bases with no gene match: 4. This CDR3 is 13 amino acids long. CDR1 is MNHEY, CDR2 SMNVEV, per germline (reference sequence). The CDR3 coding sequence is TGTGCCAGCAGAGGGGGACAGGGGCACGAGCAGTACTTC. It specifies CASRGGQGHEQYF.

This clone has a handful of counts. A much larger clone lies a single base off, so this may be a read error. The chain combines TRBV11-2 with TRBJ2-7; the D is unclear. The CDR3 is made up of 12 amino acids. Trimming took 1 base from V and 2 from J, leaving 3 bases between them. In germline, CDR1 is SGHAT, CDR2 FQNNGV. The CDR3 spells CASSLVTYEQYF. CDR3 nucleotides: TGTGCCAGCAGCTTAGTCACCTACGAGCAGTACTTC.

The chain couples TRBV29-1 to TRBJ1-1; TRBD1 matches at 9 bases. There are 14 residues in the CDR3. V was pared by 5 bases and J by 5 bases, with 9 bases of the junction left unmatched. CDR1 is SQVTM, CDR2 ANQGSEA, per germline. CDR3 coding DNA: TGCAGCGTTTATACAGGGGGCGCAGGGACTGAAGCTTTCTTT. Protein: CSVYTGGAGTEAFF.

There are a few counts of this clone. The V and J genes are TRBV18 and TRBJ1-5; D perhaps matches TRBD1 (5 bases). The CDR3 covers 17 residues. Germline V lookup: CDR1 KGHSH, CDR2 LQKENI. Trimming shortened V by 6 bases and J by 2 bases, and 20 bases separated the two germline ends. Written as DNA, the CDR3 is TGTGCCAGCTCTCGTATCCAGAACGTGGGGGGCAATCAGCCCCAGCATTTT. Translating it yields CASSRIQNVGGNQPQHF.

The chain is built from TRBV15 and TRBJ1-1, with no clear D. Germline V gene data show CDR1 as LNHNV and CDR2 as YYDKDF (reference sequence). Deletions cut 4 bases from V and 4 bases from J, with 22 bases between. The CDR3 consists of 17 residues. The CDR3 nucleotides read TGTGCCACCAGCACCTCGTTGGGCGCTATATTGGGCACTGAAGCTTTCTTT. This gives the protein CATSTSLGAILGTEAFF.

The sample holds many counts of this clone. The sample has other DNA sequences that encode this CDR3 too. This rearrangement joins TRBV2 to TRBJ1-5; D gene uncertain. This CDR3 spans 13 amino acids. Per the germline V gene, CDR1 is SNHLY and CDR2 is FYNNEI. Trimming removed 4 bases at V and 0 bases at J, with 4 bases between. The CDR3 bases are TGTGCCAGCAGTGGGGATAGCAATCAGCCCCAGCATTTT. It is translated as CASSGDSNQPQHF.

The V call is TRBV4-1, the J call TRBJ1-1; a possible D gene is TRBD1 (5 bases). Germline CDR1 is MGHRA and CDR2 is YSYEKL. The CDR3 runs 17 residues. V lost 1 base and J lost 1, with 16 bases in between. CDR3 bases: TGCGCCAGCAGCCAAGTATCCGTTAGGGGATGGAACACTGAAGCTTTCTTT. Translating it yields CASSQVSVRGWNTEAFF.

The V call is TRBV2, the J call TRBJ1-1; D is undetermined. The V and J ends lost 0 bases and 5 bases respectively, with 7 bases between them. Germline V gene lookup returns CDR1 SNHLY and CDR2 FYNNEI. The CDR3 runs 13 residues. The chain's CDR3 is CASSEAVRTEAFF. CDR3 DNA: TGTGCCAGCAGTGAAGCAGTTCGAACTGAAGCTTTCTTT.

This clone turned up a few times. J is TRBJ2-3 and V is TRBV29-1; D may be TRBD1 (6 bases). V gave up 3 bases and J gave up 2 bases, with 15 bases separating them. CDR3 size: 15 residues. From germline, CDR1 is SQVTM and CDR2 ANQGSEA. In DNA, the CDR3 is TGCAGCGTTGATTACCAAGACAGGTACACAGATACGCAGTATTTT. This codes for CSVDYQDRYTDTQYF.

The chain carries TRBV4-1 and TRBJ2-5; 7 bases agree with TRBD2. The CDR3 is 17 amino acids. V shed 8 bases, J shed 2 bases, and the junction held 17 bases outside the gene matches. CDR1 MGHRA and CDR2 YSYEKL come from the germline V gene. The CDR3 DNA is TGCGCCAGCGGGCCGGGGTTGAGAGGGCGGGAGCAAGAGACCCAGTACTTC. Translated, it gives CASGPGLRGREQETQYF.

The genes are TRBV5-1 and TRBJ2-7; TRBD1 matches 9 bases. The ends lost 2 bases at V and 1 base at J; junction bases unmatched: 7. The CDR3 is 16 amino acids. Germline assignment: CDR1 SGHRS and CDR2 YFSETQ. CDR3 DNA: TGCGCCAGCAGCTTTTCAACGGGACAGGGTTCCTACGAGCAGTACTTC. This encodes CASSFSTGQGSYEQYF.

This clone was observed a few times. This chain connects TRBV6-5 to TRBJ2-4; the match to TRBD2 covers 7 bases. V lost 6 bases and J lost 7; bases outside the gene matches: 12. Germline CDR1 is MNHEY and CDR2 is SVGAGI. The CDR3 has 15 amino acids. CDR3 nucleotide sequence: TGTGCCAGCAGCCTCGGGACGGGAGGTCGGAACATTCAGTACTTC. Its translation is CASSLGTGGRNIQYF.

This sequence joins TRBV6-5 and TRBJ1-2; TRBD1 matches 7 bases. The CDR3 has 15 amino acids. Trimming cost V 7 bases and J 4 bases; bases outside gene matches: 12. The germline V gene has CDR1 MNHEY and CDR2 SVGAGI. CDR3 nucleotide sequence: TGTGCCAGCAAAGACCGGAGACAGGGTGTCTATGGCTACACCTTC. Translated: CASKDRRQGVYGYTF.

This clone was seen once. The chain has TRBV27 and TRBJ1-5; maybe TRBD1 (5 bases). CDR1 MNHEY and CDR2 SMNVEV come from the germline V gene (reference sequence). The CDR3 length is 14 residues. Trimming removed 3 bases at V and 6 bases at J, with 12 bases between. Here the CDR3 reads CASSLWGFGQPQHF. CDR3 DNA sequence: TGTGCCAGCAGTTTGTGGGGGTTCGGTCAGCCCCAGCATTTT.

The chain couples TRBV27 to TRBJ2-7; either TRBD1 or TRBD2 may supply D (6 bases each). V was pared by 6 bases and J by 7 bases, with 19 bases between. The germline CDR1 and CDR2 sequences are MNHEY and SMNVEV (reference sequence). The CDR3 spans 14 residues. The CDR3 DNA is TGTGCCAGCAGGCGGTCGGGGGCTATGGGGGAGCAGTACTTC. This sequence encodes CASRRSGAMGEQYF.

The chain recombines TRBV9 with TRBJ2-5; D is unclear. The CDR3 covers 12 residues. Germline CDR1 SGDLS, CDR2 YYNGEE. The V end lost 0 bases, the J end lost 5 bases, and 5 bases lay between the germline ends. CDR3: CASSVAQETQYF. In nucleotides, the CDR3 is TGTGCCAGCAGCGTAGCTCAGGAGACCCAGTACTTC.

The sample holds a few counts of this clone. The chain employs TRBV25-1 and TRBJ2-1; D unresolved. CDR3 length: 13 amino acids. The germline V and J ends were trimmed by 5 bases and 7 bases, with 12 bases remaining between them. The germline gives CDR1 MGHDK, CDR2 SYGVNS. In DNA, the CDR3 is TGTGCCAGCAGTTCATCAGACTGGAATGAGCAGTTCTTC. It yields the protein CASSSSDWNEQFF.